One sample yielded the 8 T cell receptor beta chains listed below, sequenced in a study of CD8 T cells in ankylosing spondylitis. TCRdb redid the calling of the 5' RACE reads with MiXCR, one entry per CDR3 protein. The table records 150,000 or so distinct CDR3 sequences, about 32% of them present only once. The sample consisted of synovial fluid, either unsorted or a sorted T cell fraction (not recorded which). Every receptor here comes from a male donor with ankylosing spondylitis.

The chain uses TRBV15 and TRBJ2-7, with D perhaps given as TRBD1 or TRBD2 (5 bases each). V lost 0 bases, J lost 1 base, and 16 bases lay in between. This CDR3 has 17 residues. Germline CDR1 is LNHNV and CDR2 is YYDKDF (reference sequence). CDR3 DNA sequence: TGTGCCACCAGCAGAGATCTGGGGTCGGGACGGTCCTACGAGCAGTACTTC. Translation gives CATSRDLGSGRSYEQYF.

The CDR3: CASSLGHESSYEQYF. The CDR3 DNA follows: TGCGCCAGCAGCTTGGGGCATGAGAGCTCCTACGAGCAGTACTTC. This chain connects TRBV5-1 to TRBJ2-7; unclear D gene. Germline V gene data show CDR1 as SGHRS and CDR2 as YFSETQ. The V end was cut by 0 bases, the J end by 0 bases, with 10 bases between. There are 15 residues in the CDR3.

Details on this clonotype: At one end, the junction sequence differs from germline, possibly due to a read error. The chain uses TRBV20-1 and TRBJ2-3; 8 nucleotides line up with TRBD2. The CDR3 is 16 residues long. Per germline, CDR1 DFQATT and CDR2 SNEGSKA (reference sequence). The chain's CDR3 is CSARGASGGDTDTQYF. The CDR3 DNA follows: TGCAGTGCCAGAGGGGCCAGCGGGGGAGACACAGATACGCAGTATTTT.

This clonotype came up a few times. V and J are TRBV12-3 or TRBV12-4 and TRBJ2-3, with 7 bases matching TRBD1. Trimming removed 6 bases from V and 2 bases from J; junction bases left unmatched: 11. This CDR3 spans 16 amino acids. The DNA for the CDR3 is TGTGCCAGCAGCCCTGTCTTGACAGGGAACACAGATACGCAGTATTTT. Protein: CASSPVLTGNTDTQYF.

Ten or more counts support this clonotype. The chain links TRBV28 to TRBJ2-1; D is perhaps TRBD1 (6 bases). This CDR3 is 15 amino acids long. Germline V gives CDR1 MDHEN, CDR2 SYDVKM. V gave up 7 bases and J gave up 2 bases, with 15 bases separating them. This CDR3 is CASTLGAGTYNEQFF. The CDR3 coding sequence is TGTGCCAGCACCCTGGGGGCAGGGACCTACAATGAGCAGTTCTTC.

This clonotype was counted many times. The chain is built from TRBV7-3 and TRBJ2-2, with no clear D. Between the trimmed V and J ends, which lost 4 bases and 1 base, there was a span of 4 bases. The CDR3 sequence is 13 residues long. CDR1 and CDR2 from the germline V gene are SGHTA and FQGTGA. The DNA for the CDR3 is TGTGCCAGCAGCTCGAAGAACACCGGGGAGCTGTTTTTT. It specifies CASSSKNTGELFF.

The chain employs TRBV15 and TRBJ2-7, with TRBD1 matching 7 bases. V was clipped by 1 base and J by 6 bases; unmatched bases: 9. Germline loops: CDR1 LNHNV, CDR2 YYDKDF (reference sequence). This CDR3 is 15 amino acids long. CDR3 bases: TGTGCCACCAGCAGAGGGGGAAACAGGGGTCCCGAGCAGTACTTC. Translated, it gives CATSRGGNRGPEQYF.

This clonotype appeared a few times. V is TRBV5-6 and J is TRBJ2-7; 9 nucleotides match TRBD2. Germline V gene sequence: CDR1 SGHDT, CDR2 YYEEEE. The CDR3 consists of 15 residues. The ends lost 2 bases at V and 3 bases at J; junction bases unmatched: 6. CDR3 loop: CASSFSLAGIYEQYF. The DNA for the CDR3 is TGTGCCAGCAGCTTTTCCCTAGCGGGAATCTACGAGCAGTACTTC.